This T cell receptor (beta chain) was captured in a study of T cell repertoires in cytomegalovirus infection. Findings and caveats of the study: Cumulative public TCR beta family frequency identified carriers of CMV plus the relevant HLA.

TCRdb passed the reads through MiXCR, listing each CDR3 protein once. This table has roughly 250,000 distinct CDR3 sequences, roughly 23% appearing once. This clonotype was observed at least ten times. What it binds is unknown. Germline V lookup: CDR1 MNHNY, CDR2 SVGAGI (reference sequence). The CDR3 is 15 amino acids. Trimming removed 2 bases from V and 0 bases from J, with 7 bases in between. This receptor was obtained from a human donor in good health (CMV status not recorded). Some clones in this sample may be carry-over from other donors' samples. This chain connects TRBV6-6 to TRBJ2-2; possibly TRBD1 for D (5 bases). Material: CD8+ T cells from PBMCs. The CDR3 DNA reads as TGTGCCAGCAGTTACCAGGGATCGAACACCGGGGAGCTGTTTTTT. Its protein is CASSYQGSNTGELFF.